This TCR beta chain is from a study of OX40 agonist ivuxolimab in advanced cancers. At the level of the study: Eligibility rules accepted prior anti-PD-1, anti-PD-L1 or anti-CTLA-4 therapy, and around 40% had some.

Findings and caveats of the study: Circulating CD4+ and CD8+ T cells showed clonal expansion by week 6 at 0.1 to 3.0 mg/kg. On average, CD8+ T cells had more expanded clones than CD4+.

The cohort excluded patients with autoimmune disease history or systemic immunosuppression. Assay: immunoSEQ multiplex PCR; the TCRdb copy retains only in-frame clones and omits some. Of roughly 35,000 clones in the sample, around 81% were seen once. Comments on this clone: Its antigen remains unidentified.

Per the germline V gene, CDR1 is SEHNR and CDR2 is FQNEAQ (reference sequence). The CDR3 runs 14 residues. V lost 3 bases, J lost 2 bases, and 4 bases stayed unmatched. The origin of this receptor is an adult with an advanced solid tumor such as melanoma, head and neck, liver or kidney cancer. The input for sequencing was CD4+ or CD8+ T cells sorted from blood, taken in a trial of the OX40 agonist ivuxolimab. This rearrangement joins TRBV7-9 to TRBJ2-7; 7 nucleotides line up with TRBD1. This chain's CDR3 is CASSLPGQTYEQYF. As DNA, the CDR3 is TGTGCCAGCAGCTTGCCGGGACAGACCTACGAGCAGTACTTC.